What follows are 16 T cell receptor beta chains derived from one specimen sequenced in a study of OX40 agonist ivuxolimab in advanced cancers. This table comes from immunoSEQ multiplex PCR, and its TCRdb copy is limited to in-frame clones, with some not included. The sample lists about 20,000 clones, around 80% seen once, with roughly 20% in the top ten. The sequencing used CD4+ or CD8+ T cells sorted from blood, collected in a trial of the OX40 agonist ivuxolimab. The receptor source for this set is an adult with an advanced solid tumor such as melanoma, head and neck, liver or kidney cancer.

In its sample, this clone was seen a few times. The chain carries TRBV4-1 and TRBJ2-7; maybe TRBD1 (5 bases). Germline V gene data show CDR1 as MGHRA and CDR2 as YSYEKL. V lost 0 bases and J 0 bases, leaving 9 bases between the germline ends. The CDR3 has 15 residues. Here the CDR3 DNA reads TGCGCCAGCAGCCAAGAACAGGCAAGCTCCTACGAGCAGTACTTC. This gives the protein CASSQEQASSYEQYF.

The chain carries TRBV7-9 and TRBJ2-1, with 7 bases aligning to TRBD1. This CDR3 spans 15 amino acids. Germline CDR1 SEHNR, CDR2 FQNEAQ (reference sequence). Germline trimming cut 3 bases from V and 2 bases from J; bases unmatched to any gene: 4. The CDR3: CASSLTQGAYNEQFF. CDR3 DNA: TGTGCCAGCAGCTTGACCCAGGGGGCCTACAATGAGCAGTTCTTC. Together with reference TRBV7-9 and TRBJ2-1, the CDR3 gives the full variable domain: DTGVSQNPRHKITKRGQNVTFRCDPISEHNRLYWYRQTLGQGPEFLTYFQNEAQLEKSRLLSDRFSAERPKGSFSTLEIQRTEQGDSAMYLCASSLTQGAYNEQFFGPGTRLTVL.

The chain recombines TRBV30 with TRBJ1-1; D is uncertain. Germline CDR1 is GTSNPN and CDR2 is SVGIG (reference sequence). The CDR3 sequence is 14 residues long. The V and J ends lost 1 base and 11 bases respectively, with 20 bases between them. CDR3 bases: TGTGCCTGGAGTGACTGGAGTGGTTGGGGAGTCGCTTTCTTT. Translated: CAWSDWSGWGVAFF.

There are a few counts of this clone. V is TRBV16 and J is TRBJ2-7, with D hard to call. With 5 bases removed from V and 3 bases from J, the gap between germline ends came to 5 bases. The V gene's germline CDR1 is KGHSY and CDR2 FQNENV. There are 11 residues in the CDR3. CDR3 DNA sequence: TGTGCCAGCAGCGCCAGCTACGAGCAGTACTTC. This gives the protein CASSASYEQYF.

This chain links TRBV6-4 with TRBJ2-2, with a tentative D call TRBD2 (6 bases). The CDR3 extends over 14 amino acids. Between the trimmed V and J ends, which lost 6 bases and 1 base, there was a span of 9 bases. Germline V gene sequence: CDR1 MRHNA, CDR2 SNTAGT. CDR3 sequence: CASSTGENTGELFF. DNA of the CDR3: TGTGCCAGCAGCACGGGGGAGAACACCGGGGAGCTGTTTTTT.

The chain employs TRBV11-2 and TRBJ2-7; TRBD1 might be the D (6 bases). Deletions cut 5 bases from V and 4 bases from J, with 12 bases between. The CDR3 covers 13 residues. Germline lookup yields CDR1 SGHAT and CDR2 FQNNGV. DNA of the CDR3: TGTGCCAGCAGCCCGGGACAAGGATACGAGCAGTACTTC. Amino acids: CASSPGQGYEQYF.

The gene calls are TRBV4-1 and TRBJ2-7; D call uncertain. The germline V gene encodes CDR1 MGHRA and CDR2 YSYEKL. The V gene lost 1 base and the J gene lost 6 bases, with 7 bases spanning the gap. This CDR3 region has 12 residues. This chain's CDR3 is CASSQGSGEQYF. The CDR3, as DNA: TGCGCCAGCAGCCAAGGCTCCGGCGAGCAGTACTTC.

The chain uses TRBV5-6 and TRBJ2-7; 14 bases map to TRBD2. After removal of 4 bases from V and 1 base from J, the junction contained 4 bases not matched to a gene. CDR3 length equals 16 residues. The germline V gene has CDR1 SGHDT and CDR2 YYEEEE. The CDR3 is CASSRTSGRLSYEQYF. The CDR3 nucleotides read TGTGCCAGCAGCAGGACTAGCGGGAGGCTATCCTACGAGCAGTACTTC.

The chain uses TRBV7-6 and TRBJ2-7; tentatively, D is TRBD1 (6 bases). V was trimmed by 2 bases and J by 2 bases, leaving 13 bases between them. This CDR3 contains 15 residues. The germline gives CDR1 SGHVS, CDR2 FNYEAQ. CDR3: CASSLTDGQPYEQYF. In nucleotides, the CDR3 is TGTGCCAGCAGCTTAACAGACGGACAGCCCTACGAGCAGTACTTC.

The CDR3 loop is CSVEPLALQETQYF. CDR3 nucleotides: TGCAGCGTTGAACCCCTGGCCCTTCAAGAGACCCAGTACTTC. This sequence joins TRBV29-1 and TRBJ2-5; D is undetermined. Trimming pared 2 bases from V and 2 bases from J, leaving 12 bases between. CDR1 is SQVTM, CDR2 ANQGSEA, per germline. The CDR3 contains 14 residues.

This clone has just one count. The CDR3 is CASSLGGSEAFF. The CDR3 DNA follows: TGTGCCAGCAGCTTAGGGGGTAGTGAAGCTTTCTTT. The chain couples TRBV7-8 to TRBJ1-1, with D hard to call. CDR1 and CDR2 (germline): SGHVS, FQNEAQ. The CDR3 is 12 residues long. Between the trimmed V and J ends, which lost 1 base and 7 bases, there was a span of 7 bases. Drawing the rest from reference TRBV7-8 and TRBJ1-1, the complete variable domain is GAGVSQSPRYKVAKRGQDVALRCDPISGHVSLFWYQQALGQGPEFLTYFQNEAQLDKSGLPSDRFFAERPEGSVSTLKIQRTQQEDSAVYLCASSLGGSEAFFGQGTRLTVV.

The CDR3 DNA follows: TGCGCCAGCAGCCAAGGCAGCACATACGAGCAGTACTTC. This gives the protein CASSQGSTYEQYF. This chain connects TRBV4-3 to TRBJ2-7; D not resolved. Between the trimmed V and J ends, which lost 1 base and 4 bases, there was a span of 8 bases. Germline V CDR1 and CDR2: LGHNA, YSLEER. The CDR3 is 13 residues long.

The V call is TRBV15, the J call TRBJ1-2; D ambiguous. Germline lookup yields CDR1 LNHNV and CDR2 YYDKDF (reference sequence). This CDR3 has 13 amino acids. The V gene lost 3 bases and the J gene lost 4 bases, with 9 bases spanning the gap. CDR3 protein: CATSSPAGYGYTF. The CDR3 bases are TGTGCCACCAGCAGTCCGGCCGGCTATGGCTACACCTTC.

The J gene is TRBJ2-3, the V gene TRBV7-9; D remains ambiguous. This CDR3 is built from 13 residues. Trimming cost V 5 bases and J 5 bases, with 11 bases left between them. Germline V CDR1 and CDR2: SEHNR, FQNEAQ (reference sequence). CDR3 amino acids: CASSPTWEDTQYF. The CDR3 DNA reads as TGTGCCAGCAGCCCAACATGGGAAGATACGCAGTATTTT. The whole variable domain, remainder taken from reference TRBV7-9 and TRBJ2-3, is DTGVSQNPRHKITKRGQNVTFRCDPISEHNRLYWYRQTLGQGPEFLTYFQNEAQLEKSRLLSDRFSAERPKGSFSTLEIQRTEQGDSAMYLCASSPTWEDTQYFGPGTRLTVL.

This clone was observed a single time. This sequence joins TRBV5-4 and TRBJ2-3; no clear D. Trimming stripped 3 bases from V and 2 bases from J, with 13 bases between. Germline V gene data show CDR1 as SGHNT and CDR2 as YYREEE (reference sequence). The CDR3 has 15 residues. CDR3 protein: CASSSTGLPTDTQYF. The CDR3 DNA sequence: TGTGCCAGCAGCTCGACCGGGTTACCCACAGATACGCAGTATTTT.

V and J are TRBV9 and TRBJ2-2; tentative D call: TRBD1 (5 bases). The CDR3 runs 17 residues. Germline values: CDR1 SGDLS, CDR2 YYNGEE. Deletions cut 2 bases from V and 5 bases from J, with 19 bases between. The CDR3 here is CASSVWGSPAGTGELFF. Here the CDR3 DNA reads TGTGCCAGCAGCGTTTGGGGATCCCCCGCAGGGACCGGGGAGCTGTTTTTT.